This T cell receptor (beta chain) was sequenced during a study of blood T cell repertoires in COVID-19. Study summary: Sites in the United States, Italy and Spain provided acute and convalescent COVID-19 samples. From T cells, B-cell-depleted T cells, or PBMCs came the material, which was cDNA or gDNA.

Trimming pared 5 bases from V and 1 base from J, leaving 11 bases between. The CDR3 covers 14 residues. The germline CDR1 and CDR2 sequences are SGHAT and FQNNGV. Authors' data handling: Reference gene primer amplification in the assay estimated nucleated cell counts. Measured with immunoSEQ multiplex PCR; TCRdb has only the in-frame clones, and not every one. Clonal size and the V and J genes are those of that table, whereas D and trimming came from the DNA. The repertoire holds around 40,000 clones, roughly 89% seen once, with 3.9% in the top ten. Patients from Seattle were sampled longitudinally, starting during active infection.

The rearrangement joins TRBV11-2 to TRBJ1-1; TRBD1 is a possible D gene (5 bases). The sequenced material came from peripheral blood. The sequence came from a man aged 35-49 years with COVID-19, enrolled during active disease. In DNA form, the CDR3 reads TGTGCCAGCAGCCGGGGGGTTTCGAACACTGAAGCTTTCTTT. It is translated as CASSRGVSNTEAFF.